This T cell receptor beta chain was sequenced for a study of neurological immune-mediated disorders (dated by TCRdb to 2018 to 2020). Background for the entire study: The study compared peripheral blood TCR-beta repertoires of HTLV-I-associated myelopathy (HAM/TSP) patients, multiple sclerosis patients and healthy controls using UMI-based sequencing. Of the roughly 70 subjects in the cohort, about 14 were HAM/TSP patients, roughly 35 were multiple sclerosis patients, and approximately 20 were healthy controls. The 106 TCR-beta libraries covered PBMC samples along with longitudinal samples, technical triplicates, and paired sorted CD4+ and CD8+ T-cell subsets. Broad study findings and their caveats: Across subjects, expanded clones never shared an identical CDR3 amino acid sequence, which suggests that the TCR-beta repertoires in every group were private. TCR clonal expansion was highest in HAM/TSP patients and lowest in MS patients, with MS patients falling below even healthy controls.

Many counts were recorded for this clonotype. Which antigen it targets is not known. No base qualities exist here, and no much larger clone lies one base off it. As encoded in the germline V gene, CDR1 is SGDLS while CDR2 is YYNGEE. V lost 4 bases and J lost 2 bases, and the count of bases not matched to a germline gene is 5. Reading from cysteine to phenylalanine, the CDR3 counts 15 amino acids. CDR3 DNA only is kept here, 45 bases in frame from base 1. Libraries from unsorted PBMCs were made from 2 million PBMCs kept in RNAlater at -80 degrees C until RNA extraction. Peripheral blood was subjected to Ficoll-Hypaque density gradient centrifugation to isolate PBMCs, which were then cryopreserved in liquid nitrogen. cDNA was synthesized by template-switch 5'RACE using a primer carrying a 10-nucleotide random unique molecular identifier by which each TCR transcript was tagged. Every sequencing run covered 15-18 subjects and yielded more than 170 million TCR-beta sequences. Total RNA was extracted with the RNeasy kit. The KAPA Real-time Library Amplification kit was used to amplify TCR-beta VDJ regions with primers targeting the TCR constant region and the 5'RACE anchor. A first PCR added sample indexes and Illumina adaptors, after which a second PCR increased the library yield. After purification with Ampure beads, the TCR product of roughly 650 bp was size-selected on a 2% E-gel SizeSelection system. Library quality was checked on a Bioanalyzer, concentration was measured with Qubit, and libraries were quantified with the Kapa Library Quantification kit before pooling. An Illumina HiSeq 2500 was used to sequence the libraries paired-end at 2 x 150 bp. To increase sequence diversity, 25-30% phiX was spiked into each library pool. Per the authors' processing: Quality-filtered reads were processed with the UMI-based MiGEC pipeline, and over 75% of raw TCR sequences were removed by the MiGEC pipeline during error correction. IMGT germline references were used for aligning VDJ genes, and each clonotype was defined as a unique CDR3 amino acid sequence together with its V-J genes. Clonal expansion, Shannon diversity and CDR3 relatedness were evaluated with VDJtools (CalcPairwiseDistances, ClusterSamples), while phylogenetic trees were built in CLCbio workbench. Expanded clones were defined as having at least 8 unique UMIs, based on coefficient-of-variation modelling across technical triplicates. TCRdb reanalyzed the raw reads on its own, using fastp at Q25 for trimming and MiXCR for clone calling, and kept in-frame beta chains. For every CDR3 protein sequence, its rows merge into one entry that carries the most common genes and DNA. TCRdb, not the authors, supplied the V and J calls. This sample lists 55,000 to 75,000 distinct CDR3 sequences; about 13% were detected once. Of the sample, roughly a tenth is held by the ten largest clones.

The sequenced sample consisted of PBMCs. The receptor's source is a woman aged 55-69 years with HTLV-1-associated myelopathy (HAM/TSP). Rearrangement joined TRBV9 to TRBJ2-3, with TRBD2 identical over 9 junction bases. The CDR3 loop reads CASSTLAGATDTQYF. The nucleotide sequence is given as TGTGCCAGCAGCACATTAGCGGGAGCCACAGATACGCAGTATTTT.